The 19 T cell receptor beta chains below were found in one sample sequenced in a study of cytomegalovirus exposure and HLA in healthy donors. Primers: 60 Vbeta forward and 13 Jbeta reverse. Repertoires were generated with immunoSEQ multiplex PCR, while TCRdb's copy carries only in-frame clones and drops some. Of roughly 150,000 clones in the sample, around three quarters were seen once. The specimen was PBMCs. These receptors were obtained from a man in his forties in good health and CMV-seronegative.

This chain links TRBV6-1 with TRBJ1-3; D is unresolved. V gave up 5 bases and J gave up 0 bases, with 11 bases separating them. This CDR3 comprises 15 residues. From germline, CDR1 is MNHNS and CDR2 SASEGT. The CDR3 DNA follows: TGTGCCAGCAGTAAACAGCGGTCCTCTGGAAACACCATATATTTT. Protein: CASSKQRSSGNTIYF.

The DNA of the CDR3 is TGTGCCAGCAGTTCCCCCGTTTCGAGCCAGTACTTC. Amino acids: CASSSPVSSQYF. J is TRBJ2-5 and V is TRBV6-5; D unclear. Between the trimmed V and J ends, which lost 4 bases and 10 bases, there was a span of 13 bases. CDR1 is MNHEY and CDR2 is SVGAGI in the germline V gene. The CDR3 is made up of 12 amino acids.

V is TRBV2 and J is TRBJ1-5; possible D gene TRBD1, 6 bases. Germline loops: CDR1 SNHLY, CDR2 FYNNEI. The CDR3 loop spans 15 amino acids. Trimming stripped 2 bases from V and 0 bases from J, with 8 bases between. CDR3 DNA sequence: TGTGCCAGCAGTGAAACAGGGATTAGCAATCAGCCCCAGCATTTT. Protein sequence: CASSETGISNQPQHF.

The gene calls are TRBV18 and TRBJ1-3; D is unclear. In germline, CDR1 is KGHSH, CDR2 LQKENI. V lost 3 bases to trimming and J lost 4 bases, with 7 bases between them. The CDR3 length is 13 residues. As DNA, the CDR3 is TGTGCCAGCTCACCCCTAGGAGGAAACACCATATATTTT. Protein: CASSPLGGNTIYF. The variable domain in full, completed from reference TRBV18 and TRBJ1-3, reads NAGVMQNPRHLVRRRGQEARLRCSPMKGHSHVYWYRQLPEEGLKFMVYLQKENIIDESGMPKERFSAEFPKEGPSILRIQQVVRGDSAAYFCASSPLGGNTIYFGEGSWLTVV.

The CDR3 loop reads CASSQNTGAAEETQYF. The CDR3 coding sequence is TGTGCCAGCAGCCAGAACACAGGGGCCGCTGAAGAGACCCAGTACTTC. The chain couples TRBV7-2 to TRBJ2-5; 7 bases agree with TRBD1. Germline lookup yields CDR1 SGHTA and CDR2 FQGNSA. V shed 5 bases, J shed 3 bases, and the junction held 12 bases outside the gene matches. The CDR3 spans 16 residues.

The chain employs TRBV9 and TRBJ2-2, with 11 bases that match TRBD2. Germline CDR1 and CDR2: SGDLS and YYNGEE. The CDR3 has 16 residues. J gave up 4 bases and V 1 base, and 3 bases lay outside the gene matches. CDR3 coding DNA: TGTGCCAGCAGCGTAACTAGCGGGAGTAGCACCGGGGAGCTGTTTTTT. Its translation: CASSVTSGSSTGELFF. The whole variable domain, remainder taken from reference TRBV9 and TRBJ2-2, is DSGVTQTPKHLITATGQRVTLRCSPRSGDLSVYWYQQSLDQGLQFLIQYYNGEERAKGNILERFSAQQFPDLHSELNLSSLELGDSALYFCASSVTSGSSTGELFFGEGSRLTVL.

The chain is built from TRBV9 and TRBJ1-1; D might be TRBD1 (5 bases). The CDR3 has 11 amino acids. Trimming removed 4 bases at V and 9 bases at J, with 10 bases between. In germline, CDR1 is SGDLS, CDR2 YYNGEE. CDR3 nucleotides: TGTGCCAGCAGCTCCCAGGGAAAAGCTTTCTTT. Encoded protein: CASSSQGKAFF.

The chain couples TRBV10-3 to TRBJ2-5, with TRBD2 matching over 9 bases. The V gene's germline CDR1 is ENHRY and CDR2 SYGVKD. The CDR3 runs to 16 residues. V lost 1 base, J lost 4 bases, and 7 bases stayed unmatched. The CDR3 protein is CAISEWRGRAGETQYF. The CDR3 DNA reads TGTGCCATCAGTGAGTGGCGCGGGAGGGCTGGAGAGACCCAGTACTTC.

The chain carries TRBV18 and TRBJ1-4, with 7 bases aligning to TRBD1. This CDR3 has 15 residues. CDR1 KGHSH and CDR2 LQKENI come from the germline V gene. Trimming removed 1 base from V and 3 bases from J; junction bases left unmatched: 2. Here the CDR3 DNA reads TGTGCCAGCTCACCACAAGGGGGCTCTAATGAAAAACTGTTTTTT. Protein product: CASSPQGGSNEKLFF. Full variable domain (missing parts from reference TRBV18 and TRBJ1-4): NAGVMQNPRHLVRRRGQEARLRCSPMKGHSHVYWYRQLPEEGLKFMVYLQKENIIDESGMPKERFSAEFPKEGPSILRIQQVVRGDSAAYFCASSPQGGSNEKLFFGSGTQLSVL.

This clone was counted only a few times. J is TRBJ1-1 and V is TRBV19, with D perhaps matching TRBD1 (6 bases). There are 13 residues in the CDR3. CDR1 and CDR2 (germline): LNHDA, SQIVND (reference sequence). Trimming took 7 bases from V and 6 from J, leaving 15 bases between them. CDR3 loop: CASTPAGGSEAFF. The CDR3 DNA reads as TGTGCCAGTACCCCAGCGGGGGGCTCTGAAGCTTTCTTT.

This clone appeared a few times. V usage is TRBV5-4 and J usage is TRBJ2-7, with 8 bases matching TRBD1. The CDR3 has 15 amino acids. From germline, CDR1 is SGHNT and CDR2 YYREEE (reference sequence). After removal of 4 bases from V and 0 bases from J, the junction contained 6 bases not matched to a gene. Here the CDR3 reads CASSPGTGLSYEQYF. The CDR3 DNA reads TGTGCCAGCAGCCCAGGGACAGGCCTCTCCTACGAGCAGTACTTC.

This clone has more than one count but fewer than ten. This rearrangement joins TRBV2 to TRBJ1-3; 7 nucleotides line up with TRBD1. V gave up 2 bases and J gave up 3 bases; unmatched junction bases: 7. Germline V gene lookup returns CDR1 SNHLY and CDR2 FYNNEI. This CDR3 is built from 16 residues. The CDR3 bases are TGTGCCAGCAGTGAATGGGCACAGGGGAGTGGAAACACCATATATTTT. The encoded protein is CASSEWAQGSGNTIYF. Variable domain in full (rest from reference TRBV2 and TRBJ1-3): EPEVTQTPSHQVTQMGQEVILRCVPISNHLYFYWYRQILGQKVEFLVSFYNNEISEKSEIFDDQFSVERPDGSNFTLKIRSTKLEDSAMYFCASSEWAQGSGNTIYFGEGSWLTVV.

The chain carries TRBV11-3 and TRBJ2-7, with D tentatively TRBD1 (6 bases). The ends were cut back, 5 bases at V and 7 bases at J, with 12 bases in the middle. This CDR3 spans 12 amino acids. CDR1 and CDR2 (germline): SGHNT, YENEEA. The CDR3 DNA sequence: TGTGCCAGCAGCCAGGGGAGTGGGGAGCAGTACTTC. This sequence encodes CASSQGSGEQYF. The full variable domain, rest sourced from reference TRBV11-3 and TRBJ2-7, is EAGVVQSPRYKIIEKKQPVAFWCNPISGHNTLYWYLQNLGQGPELLIRYENEEAVDDSQLPKDRFSAERLKGVDSTLKIQPAELGDSAVYLCASSQGSGEQYFGPGTRLTVT.

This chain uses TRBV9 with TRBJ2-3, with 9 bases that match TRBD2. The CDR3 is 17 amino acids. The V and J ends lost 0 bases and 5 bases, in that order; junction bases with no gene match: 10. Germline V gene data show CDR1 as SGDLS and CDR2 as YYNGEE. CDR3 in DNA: TGTGCCAGCAGCGTAGGTCCAGCGGGAGGTCTTAGAGATACGCAGTATTTT. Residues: CASSVGPAGGLRDTQYF.

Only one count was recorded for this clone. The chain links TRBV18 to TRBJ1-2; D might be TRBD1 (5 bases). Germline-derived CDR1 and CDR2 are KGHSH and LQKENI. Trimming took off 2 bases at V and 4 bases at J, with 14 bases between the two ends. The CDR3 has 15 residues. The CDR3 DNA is TGTGCCAGCTCACCAGGGTCCAGAGACAGCTATGGCTACACCTTC. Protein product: CASSPGSRDSYGYTF.

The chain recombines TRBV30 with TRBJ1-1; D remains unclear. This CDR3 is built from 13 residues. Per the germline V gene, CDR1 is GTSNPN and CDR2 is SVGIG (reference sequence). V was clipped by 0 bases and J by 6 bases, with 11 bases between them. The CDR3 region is CAWSVEGFSEAFF. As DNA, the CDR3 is TGTGCCTGGAGTGTAGAGGGCTTCTCTGAAGCTTTCTTT.

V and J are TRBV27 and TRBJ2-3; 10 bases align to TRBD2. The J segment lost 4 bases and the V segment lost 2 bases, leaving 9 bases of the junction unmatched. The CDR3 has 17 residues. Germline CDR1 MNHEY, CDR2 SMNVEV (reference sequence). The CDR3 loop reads CASSLRASGSGPDTQYF. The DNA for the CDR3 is TGTGCCAGCAGTTTACGGGCTAGCGGGAGTGGACCAGATACGCAGTATTTT.

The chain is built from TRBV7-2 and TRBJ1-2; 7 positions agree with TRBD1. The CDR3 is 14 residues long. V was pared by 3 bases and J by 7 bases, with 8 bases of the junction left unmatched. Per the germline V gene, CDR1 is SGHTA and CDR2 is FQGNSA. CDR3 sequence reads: CASSFREGAVGYTF. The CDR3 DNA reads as TGTGCCAGCAGCTTCCGGGAGGGGGCTGTTGGCTACACCTTC.

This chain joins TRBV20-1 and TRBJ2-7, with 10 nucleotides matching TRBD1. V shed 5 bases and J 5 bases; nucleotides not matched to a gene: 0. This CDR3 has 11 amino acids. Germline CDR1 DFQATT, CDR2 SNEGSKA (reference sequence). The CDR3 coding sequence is TGCAGTGCTGGGACAGGGGACGAGCAGTACTTC. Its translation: CSAGTGDEQYF.